This T cell receptor (beta chain) derives from a study of PD-L1 blockade in urothelial cancer. Study-wide background: Analysis of the blood was performed 3 weeks (second dose) and 6 weeks after treatment start.

Clones were read by immunoSEQ multiplex PCR, and TCRdb kept only the in-frame ones, dropping some. The top ten clones hold 1.5% to 2% of a sample with about 95,000 clones, roughly 84% of them seen once. Noted time point: pretreatment peripheral blood. In germline, CDR1 is SGHNT, CDR2 YYREEE (reference sequence). The ends were cut back, 10 bases at V and 2 bases at J, with 18 bases in the middle. The CDR3 runs to 14 residues. This sequence was found in a man in his fifties or sixties with urothelial cancer. The V call is TRBV5-4, the J call TRBJ1-2; D may be TRBD1 (5 bases). The input for sequencing was PBMCs, taken around atezolizumab (anti-PD-L1) treatment. CDR3 DNA: TGTGCCCTTGGAAGGAATCGGGGGAACTATGGCTACACCTTC. Translating it yields CALGRNRGNYGYTF.